The 30 T cell receptor beta chains below were found in one sample sequenced in a study of STAT5B mutations in CD4+ large granular lymphocyte leukemia. Generated by immunoSEQ multiplex PCR, the TCRdb table keeps only in-frame clones and is missing some. The sample lists 30,000 to 40,000 clones, more than 55% occurring once. Sequencing used CD4+ T cells from blood buffy coats. The receptors derive from a human donor in good health.

Only a few counts were recorded for this clone. The V and J genes are TRBV5-4 and TRBJ1-6; a possible D gene is TRBD1 (5 bases). Germline values: CDR1 SGHNT, CDR2 YYREEE (reference sequence). CDR3 length: 16 amino acids. V dropped 0 bases and J dropped 7 bases, with 14 bases sitting between them. CDR3 region: CASSLGPQGGNSPLHF. Here the CDR3 DNA reads TGTGCCAGCAGCTTGGGCCCGCAGGGTGGAAATTCACCCCTCCACTTT. The variable domain in full, with the rest retrieved from reference TRBV5-4 and TRBJ1-6, is ETGVTQSPTHLIKTRGQQVTLRCSSQSGHNTVSWYQQALGQGPQFIFQYYREEENGRGNFPPRFSGLQFPNYSSELNVNALELDDSALYLCASSLGPQGGNSPLHFGNGTRLTVT.

The chain employs TRBV4-3 and TRBJ2-1; D might be TRBD2 (7 bases). CDR1 and CDR2 (germline): LGHNA, YSLEER. Trimming took off 3 bases at V and 4 bases at J, with 13 bases between the two ends. The CDR3 totals 15 residues. CDR3: CASSQGRGAYNEQFF. CDR3 coding DNA: TGCGCCAGCAGCCAGGGGAGGGGGGCGTACAATGAGCAGTTCTTC.

This chain joins TRBV7-2 and TRBJ1-3; 7 nucleotides line up with TRBD1. CDR1 is SGHTA, CDR2 FQGNSA, per germline. The CDR3 length is 15 residues. V was pared by 4 bases and J by 3 bases, with 6 bases of the junction left unmatched. The CDR3 DNA is TGTGCCAGCAGCTACGACAGGGCAAATGGAAACACCATATATTTT. It specifies CASSYDRANGNTIYF.

The CDR3 nucleotides are TGTGCCAGCAGCGGGGGAGGGGCGCCGGGGAAAGCTTTCTTT. It codes for CASSGGGAPGKAFF. This chain connects TRBV2 to TRBJ1-1, with TRBD1 as a possible D gene (5 bases). CDR3 size: 14 residues. V gave up 6 bases and J gave up 9 bases, with 20 bases separating them. Germline CDR1 and CDR2: SNHLY and FYNNEI.

The rearrangement links TRBV18 to TRBJ1-4; 7 positions match TRBD1. The V and J ends lost 1 base and 8 bases, in that order; junction bases with no gene match: 7. Germline V gene lookup returns CDR1 KGHSH and CDR2 LQKENI. CDR3 length: 15 residues. CDR3 sequence reads: CASSPQGATGEKLFF. CDR3 nucleotide sequence: TGTGCCAGCTCACCACAGGGGGCTACAGGGGAAAAACTGTTTTTT. The entire variable domain, with the rest obtained from reference TRBV18 and TRBJ1-4, is as follows: NAGVMQNPRHLVRRRGQEARLRCSPMKGHSHVYWYRQLPEEGLKFMVYLQKENIIDESGMPKERFSAEFPKEGPSILRIQQVVRGDSAAYFCASSPQGATGEKLFFGSGTQLSVL.

This clone was found a few times. The chain has TRBV6-1 and TRBJ1-5, with D uncertain. V gave up 3 bases and J gave up 5 bases, with 11 bases separating them. CDR3 size: 14 residues. CDR1 and CDR2 from the germline V gene are MNHNS and SASEGT. The CDR3 loop is CASSDQPADQPQHF. CDR3 DNA sequence: TGTGCCAGCAGTGACCAACCCGCTGATCAGCCCCAGCATTTT.

V usage is TRBV7-8 and J usage is TRBJ2-5, with 8 bases fitting TRBD1. The V and J ends lost 2 bases and 14 bases, in that order; junction bases with no gene match: 7. This CDR3 comprises 12 residues. Germline loops: CDR1 SGHVS, CDR2 FQNEAQ. CDR3 DNA sequence: TGTGCCAGCAGCTTAAGTGCGGGACAGGTATACTTC. It is translated as CASSLSAGQVYF.

This clone was detected a few times. The gene calls are TRBV2 and TRBJ1-1; D possibly corresponds to TRBD1 (5 bases). The CDR3 spans 13 residues. V dropped 10 bases and J dropped 4 bases, with 16 bases sitting between them. The germline V gene has CDR1 SNHLY and CDR2 FYNNEI. In DNA, the CDR3 is TGTGCCATCTCCGCCAGTGGGGGCACTGAAGCTTTCTTT. Its protein product is CAISASGGTEAFF.

This chain joins TRBV6-1 and TRBJ1-2; 7 nucleotides match TRBD1. This CDR3 region has 14 residues. The germline CDR1 and CDR2 sequences are MNHNS and SASEGT. V gave up 7 bases and J gave up 5 bases; unmatched junction bases: 10. CDR3 coding DNA: TGTGCCAGCACGTCCGCAGGGGGGGGTTATGGCTACACCTTC. It is translated as CASTSAGGGYGYTF.

The rearrangement uses TRBV6-5 and TRBJ1-3; D unresolved. Deletions cut 8 bases from V and 0 bases from J, with 5 bases between. Germline-derived CDR1 and CDR2 are MNHEY and SVGAGI. This CDR3 has 12 amino acids. In DNA, the CDR3 is TGTGCCAGCCGGACCTCTGGAAACACCATATATTTT. This translates into CASRTSGNTIYF.

The genes are TRBV27 and TRBJ1-2, with D uncertain. This CDR3 spans 11 amino acids. The germline V and J ends were trimmed by 6 bases and 5 bases, with 7 bases remaining between them. CDR1 and CDR2 (germline): MNHEY, SMNVEV (reference sequence). The CDR3 reads CASRRVYGYTF. DNA for the CDR3: TGTGCCAGCAGAAGGGTTTATGGCTACACCTTC.

V is TRBV19 and J is TRBJ2-2; 9 nucleotides agree with TRBD1. In germline, CDR1 is LNHDA, CDR2 SQIVND (reference sequence). Trimming at V came to 6 bases and at J to 2 bases, leaving 4 bases not matched to a gene. The CDR3 consists of 15 residues. The CDR3 DNA reads TGTGCCAGTAGACCGGGACAGGGCAACACCGGGGAGCTGTTTTTT. Translated: CASRPGQGNTGELFF.

The CDR3 DNA is TGTGCCAGCAGTGATGCAGGGGCCAACGTCCTGACTTTC. This sequence encodes CASSDAGANVLTF. The chain uses TRBV2 and TRBJ2-6; D is ambiguous. V lost 3 bases to trimming and J lost 4 bases, with 4 bases between them. The CDR3 length is 13 residues. Germline loops: CDR1 SNHLY, CDR2 FYNNEI.

This clone was detected a few times. This chain connects TRBV7-2 to TRBJ2-1, with 9 bases that match TRBD2. In germline, CDR1 is SGHTA, CDR2 FQGNSA. J gave up 6 bases and V 0 bases, and 3 bases lay outside the gene matches. This CDR3 has 15 amino acids. The CDR3 here is CASSLARGGPNEQFF. The CDR3 region has the DNA TGTGCCAGCAGCTTAGCGCGGGGGGGCCCCAATGAGCAGTTCTTC.

The rearrangement links TRBV7-2 to TRBJ1-2; D is undetermined. The CDR3 loop spans 13 amino acids. V lost 2 bases and J 6 bases, leaving 10 bases between the germline ends. Germline CDR1 SGHTA, CDR2 FQGNSA. DNA for the CDR3: TGTGCCAGCAGCTTAAAACGGGGTCATGGCTACACCTTC. Amino acid sequence: CASSLKRGHGYTF.

The chain carries TRBV29-1 and TRBJ1-1, with D uncertain. The CDR3 loop spans 13 amino acids. Looked up from germline, CDR1 is SQVTM and CDR2 is ANQGSEA. V gave up 1 base and J gave up 0 bases, with 6 bases separating them. The CDR3: CSVEVGVNTEAFF. DNA for the CDR3: TGCAGCGTTGAAGTGGGAGTGAACACTGAAGCTTTCTTT.

The chain carries TRBV7-2 and TRBJ2-3; 9 bases are shared with TRBD2. J was trimmed by 1 base and V by 5 bases; bases with no gene match: 1. The CDR3 totals 14 residues. In germline, CDR1 is SGHTA, CDR2 FQGNSA. CDR3 DNA sequence: TGTGCCAGCAGCCGCGGGGGGGGCACAGATACGCAGTATTTT. This translates into CASSRGGGTDTQYF.

CDR3 in DNA: TGTGCCAGCACCACCGGACCCAGCTACGAGCAGTACTTC. Translated: CASTTGPSYEQYF. The V call is TRBV21-1, the J call TRBJ2-7. TRBV21-1 is marked as a pseudogene. CDR3 length equals 13 residues.

V gene TRBV4-2 combines with J gene TRBJ2-5; tentative D call: TRBD1 (6 bases). Germline V gene lookup returns CDR1 LGHNA and CDR2 YNFKEQ. The ends were cut back, 4 bases at V and 5 bases at J, with 17 bases in the middle. CDR3 length: 15 amino acids. CDR3 coding DNA: TGTGCCAGCAGCCGCCAGGACAGCCCTATGGAGACCCAGTACTTC. Translation: CASSRQDSPMETQYF.

DNA of the CDR3: TGTGCCAGCAGTTTGGGGGGGCTTTACTACGAGCAGTACTTC. Translated: CASSLGGLYYEQYF. The chain has TRBV6-5 and TRBJ2-7; D is perhaps TRBD2 (7 bases). Trimming took off 4 bases at V and 3 bases at J, with 13 bases between the two ends. Germline V gene data show CDR1 as MNHEY and CDR2 as SVGAGI. The CDR3 runs to 14 residues.

V gene TRBV4-3 combines with J gene TRBJ1-4, with D uncertain. Germline lookup yields CDR1 LGHNA and CDR2 YSLEER. The CDR3 spans 15 residues. Trimming removed 0 bases from V and 5 bases from J, with 10 bases in between. The DNA for the CDR3 is TGCGCCAGCAGCCAAGAACATTTGCTCAATGAAAAACTGTTTTTT. Protein product: CASSQEHLLNEKLFF.

This clone was recorded only once. The V and J genes are TRBV28 and TRBJ1-2; D ambiguous. The CDR3 has 13 amino acids. Trimming took 5 bases from V and 3 from J, leaving 10 bases between them. Germline lookup yields CDR1 MDHEN and CDR2 SYDVKM. The CDR3 loop reads CASSPGSHYGYTF. The CDR3 nucleotides read TGTGCCAGCAGTCCGGGGAGTCACTATGGCTACACCTTC.

This clone showed up just a few times. CDR3 in DNA: TGTGCCAGCAGCTTAGCGTATAACTCTGGAAACACCATATATTTT. Its protein is CASSLAYNSGNTIYF. The chain links TRBV7-2 to TRBJ1-3; the D is unclear. V was shortened by 0 bases and J by 0 bases, with 6 bases between the two germline ends. CDR3 length: 15 amino acids. Germline V CDR1 and CDR2: SGHTA, FQGNSA.

The rearrangement uses TRBV19 and TRBJ1-5; D gene unclear. CDR3 size: 16 residues. V was clipped by 5 bases and J by 5 bases, with 19 bases between them. Per the germline V gene, CDR1 is LNHDA and CDR2 is SQIVND (reference sequence). This chain's CDR3 is CASSVLGPAGDQPQHF. Written as DNA, the CDR3 is TGTGCCAGTAGTGTATTAGGTCCAGCGGGTGATCAGCCCCAGCATTTT.

This chain joins TRBV4-3 and TRBJ1-2; D is unclear. The ends were cut back, 1 base at V and 0 bases at J, with 9 bases in the middle. Germline CDR1 LGHNA, CDR2 YSLEER. This CDR3 is 15 amino acids long. In nucleotides, the CDR3 is TGCGCCAGCAGCCAAGGGGCTACCACTAACTATGGCTACACCTTC. Translating gives CASSQGATTNYGYTF.

Concerning this clone: An end of the junction differs from the germline gene, which may be a read error. V usage is TRBV7-9 and J usage is TRBJ2-5; D could derive from TRBD1 or TRBD2 (6 bases each). The CDR3 consists of 11 residues. Looked up from germline, CDR1 is SEHNR and CDR2 is FQNEAQ (reference sequence). CDR3: CASSLQRGTDF. The CDR3 DNA reads TGTGCCAGCAGCTTACAAAGGGGGACTGACTTC.

This clone was observed a few times. This chain connects TRBV28 to TRBJ2-2; TRBD1 matches at 7 bases. CDR3 length equals 14 residues. The J segment lost 9 bases and the V segment lost 5 bases, leaving 9 bases of the junction unmatched. CDR1 MDHEN and CDR2 SYDVKM come from the germline V gene. CDR3 amino acids: CASSTATDRRELFF. The CDR3 region has the DNA TGTGCCAGCAGTACAGCCACGGACAGGAGGGAGCTGTTTTTT.

The chain links TRBV7-9 to TRBJ1-1; D unresolved. This CDR3 contains 12 residues. V was shortened by 6 bases and J by 1 base, with 6 bases between the two germline ends. Germline V gene lookup returns CDR1 SEHNR and CDR2 FQNEAQ (reference sequence). CDR3 protein: CASRTGNTEAFF. The CDR3, as DNA: TGTGCCAGCAGGACTGGGAACACTGAAGCTTTCTTT.

This clone came up a few times. This chain joins TRBV7-9 and TRBJ1-6, with TRBD1 identical over 8 bases. The ends lost 5 bases at V and 3 bases at J; junction bases unmatched: 3. Per the germline V gene, CDR1 is SEHNR and CDR2 is FQNEAQ (reference sequence). The CDR3 length is 15 residues. The CDR3 bases are TGTGCCAGCAGCCTAGGACAGGGCTATAATTCACCCCTCCACTTT. Amino acid sequence: CASSLGQGYNSPLHF. The full variable domain, rest sourced from reference TRBV7-9 and TRBJ1-6, is DTGVSQNPRHKITKRGQNVTFRCDPISEHNRLYWYRQTLGQGPEFLTYFQNEAQLEKSRLLSDRFSAERPKGSFSTLEIQRTEQGDSAMYLCASSLGQGYNSPLHFGNGTRLTVT.

V is TRBV5-1 and J is TRBJ1-5; 8 nucleotides match TRBD1. CDR1 is SGHRS, CDR2 YFSETQ, per germline. V lost 4 bases to trimming and J lost 5 bases; unmatched junction nucleotides: 14. The CDR3 totals 17 residues. The CDR3 loop is CASSPGQGTLSDQPQHF. For the CDR3, the DNA is TGCGCCAGCAGCCCTGGACAGGGTACTCTTTCGGATCAGCCCCAGCATTTT.